Listed here is a single T cell receptor beta chain. It lacks a known antigen. Within one base of it there is no much larger clone, and no base qualities were kept. This sample is drawn from a study of radiotherapy plus CTLA-4 blockade in lung cancer (dated by TCRdb to 2017 to 2018). Broadly, across the study: Objective responses occurred in roughly 19% of enrolled patients, and 30% to 35% achieved disease control. Points the paper makes about the study in general: Increased serum interferon-beta after radiation, together with early dynamic changes in blood T cell clones, were reported to be the strongest predictors of response. After treatment with radiotherapy and ipilimumab, TCR clones that originated in tumors expanded in peripheral blood.

Library preparation employed the immunoSEQ multiplex PCR assay. TCRdb retrieved this table from immuneACCESS and kept in-frame rearrangements only. Not all clones are present; in checked studies, unresolved V genes account for under half, and no reason is known for the remainder. The table for this sample lists around 82,000 clones; around 79% of them were counted only once. Jointly, the top ten make up approximately 24% of the sample. The study evaluated CTLA-4 blockade (ipilimumab) given together with focal radiation therapy in patients who had chemo-refractory metastatic non-small-cell lung cancer. The germline V gene provides CDR1 SNHLY and CDR2 FYNNEI. V is pruned by 7 bases and J by 5 bases, leaving 9 bases of the junction without a gene match. Including cysteine and phenylalanine, the CDR3 has 14 amino acids. Of the read, only the CDR3 DNA is kept; its 42 bases are in frame from base 1.

This sequence was found in a human donor with non-small cell lung cancer whose response to radiotherapy plus ipilimumab could not be evaluated. Some clones in this sample may be carry-over from other donors' samples. The specimen was peripheral blood, collected from a patient treated with radiotherapy plus ipilimumab. Rearrangement joined TRBV2 to TRBJ1-1, with 8 junctional bases fitting TRBD1. CDR3 reads: CASTLGQGRTEAFF. The nucleotide sequence is TGTGCCAGCACCCTTGGACAGGGCCGTACTGAAGCTTTCTTT.